This entry lists 17 T cell receptor beta chains sequenced from one sample in a study of shared clonotypes between healthy human individuals. The repertoire was sequenced with immunoSEQ multiplex PCR; TCRdb's copy has only in-frame clones and lacks some. Of over 1.4 million clones listed, roughly 95% are singletons. Sequences were obtained from naive CD4+ T cells sorted from blood. Described subset: CD45RA+ positively selected. These receptor sequences come from a man younger than 40 in good health.

CDR3 coding DNA: TGTGCCAGCAGCTTCCGGGACAGGGACAGGAATGAGCAGTTCTTC. The encoded protein is CASSFRDRDRNEQFF. This chain uses TRBV5-6 with TRBJ2-1; 9 bases are shared with TRBD1. V was pared by 2 bases and J by 7 bases, with 7 bases of the junction left unmatched. CDR1 is SGHDT, CDR2 YYEEEE, per germline. The CDR3 is 15 residues long.

The CDR3 loop is CASKVQGGTGELFF. CDR3 DNA sequence: TGTGCCAGTAAGGTCCAGGGTGGCACCGGGGAGCTGTTTTTT. The chain combines TRBV19 with TRBJ2-2; tentative D call: TRBD1 (5 bases). The CDR3 runs to 14 residues. Germline CDR1 and CDR2: LNHDA and SQIVND (reference sequence). Trimming took 7 bases from V and 4 from J, leaving 13 bases between them.

The chain recombines TRBV27 with TRBJ2-7; TRBD1 might be the D (6 bases). Germline V gene sequence: CDR1 MNHEY, CDR2 SMNVEV (reference sequence). The CDR3 runs to 16 residues. With 2 bases removed from V and 9 bases from J, the gap between germline ends came to 23 bases. CDR3 coding DNA: TGTGCCAGCAGTTTAAGGACAGCCCGGAGTGAGGTTTGGCAGTACTTC. Translated, it gives CASSLRTARSEVWQYF.

This clone came up once. V usage is TRBV5-1 and J usage is TRBJ2-2; 7 bases map to TRBD1. The CDR3 length is 15 residues. CDR1 is SGHRS, CDR2 YFSETQ, per germline. The ends lost 3 bases at V and 2 bases at J; junction bases unmatched: 4. The DNA for the CDR3 is TGCGCCAGCAGCTCCGGACAGGCCAACACCGGGGAGCTGTTTTTT. Protein sequence: CASSSGQANTGELFF.

The J gene is TRBJ1-2, the V gene TRBV18, with unresolved D. V lost 2 bases, J lost 4 bases, and 11 bases lay in between. The CDR3 loop spans 14 amino acids. Germline V gene lookup returns CDR1 KGHSH and CDR2 LQKENI. The CDR3 sequence: CASSPKETVYGYTF. In DNA, the CDR3 is TGTGCCAGCTCACCAAAGGAGACGGTCTATGGCTACACCTTC.

The chain joins TRBV13 to TRBJ2-7; 8 positions match TRBD2. This CDR3 has 17 residues. CDR1 is PRHDT, CDR2 FYEKMQ, per germline (reference sequence). The trim removed 4 bases at V and 5 bases at J, leaving 16 bases unmatched. This CDR3 reads CASSYDSPLAGSHEQYF. CDR3 sequence (DNA): TGTGCCAGCAGCTACGATAGCCCCCTAGCGGGTTCTCACGAGCAGTACTTC.

J is TRBJ2-7 and V is TRBV5-1; unclear D gene. Germline V lookup: CDR1 SGHRS, CDR2 YFSETQ. The CDR3 has 13 residues. The V and J ends lost 3 bases and 4 bases respectively, with 11 bases between them. CDR3 in DNA: TGCGCCAGCAGCTCGGGCTATATTTACGAGCAGTACTTC. Its translation: CASSSGYIYEQYF. Full variable domain (outside the CDR3, taken from reference TRBV5-1 and TRBJ2-7): KAGVTQTPRYLIKTRGQQVTLSCSPISGHRSVSWYQQTPGQGLQFLFEYFSETQRNKGNFPGRFSGRQFSNSRSEMNVSTLELGDSALYLCASSSGYIYEQYFGPGTRLTVT.

J is TRBJ2-3 and V is TRBV10-3; 13 positions agree with TRBD2. Germline V gene data show CDR1 as ENHRY and CDR2 as SYGVKD. The CDR3 consists of 18 residues. The ends lost 3 bases at V and 10 bases at J; junction bases unmatched: 16. The CDR3 loop reads CAISDGTSGIPPLEPQYF. Here the CDR3 DNA reads TGTGCCATCAGTGACGGGACTAGCGGGATCCCACCTTTAGAGCCGCAGTATTTT.

The chain recombines TRBV2 with TRBJ2-1, with D possibly being TRBD1 (5 bases). In germline, CDR1 is SNHLY, CDR2 FYNNEI. CDR3 length: 14 residues. Between the trimmed V and J ends, which lost 8 bases and 1 base, there was a span of 12 bases. CDR3 residues: CASLIRVSYNEQFF. The CDR3 DNA sequence: TGTGCCAGCCTGATCAGGGTGTCCTACAATGAGCAGTTCTTC.

V usage is TRBV19 and J usage is TRBJ2-1; D perhaps matches TRBD2 (6 bases). This CDR3 has 15 residues. V lost 3 bases and J lost 5, with 14 bases in between. Germline CDR1 is LNHDA and CDR2 is SQIVND (reference sequence). This chain's CDR3 is CASSIWERVNNEQFF. CDR3 nucleotides: TGTGCCAGTAGTATTTGGGAGCGGGTGAACAATGAGCAGTTCTTC. The complete variable domain, with remaining parts taken from reference TRBV19 and TRBJ2-1, reads DGGITQSPKYLFRKEGQNVTLSCEQNLNHDAMYWYRQDPGQGLRLIYYSQIVNDFQKGDIAEGYSVSREKKESFPLTVTSAQKNPTAFYLCASSIWERVNNEQFFGPGTRLTVL.

This chain connects TRBV10-3 to TRBJ1-5; weak D call: TRBD1 (5 bases). V was shortened by 6 bases and J by 4 bases, with 13 bases between the two germline ends. Germline V CDR1 and CDR2: ENHRY, SYGVKD. The length of the CDR3 is 14 residues. CDR3 DNA sequence: TGTGCCATCAGCCCAGGGATAGATAATCAGCCCCAGCATTTT. Protein sequence: CAISPGIDNQPQHF.

Notes on this clone: The sample contains more than one DNA sequence encoding this CDR3. The chain is built from TRBV5-1 and TRBJ2-1, with D unclear. Trimming removed 0 bases from V and 5 bases from J, with 6 bases in between. Germline CDR1 SGHRS, CDR2 YFSETQ. This CDR3 spans 13 amino acids. CDR3 residues: CASSLVPNNEQFF. In nucleotides, the CDR3 is TGCGCCAGCAGCTTGGTCCCGAACAATGAGCAGTTCTTC.

This chain connects TRBV29-1 to TRBJ1-2; no definite D call. Germline-derived CDR1 and CDR2 are SQVTM and ANQGSEA. The length of the CDR3 is 14 residues. V shed 3 bases and J shed 4 bases, with 15 bases lying between them. In DNA, the CDR3 is TGCAGCGTTGACTTACGGATGCGGGGCTATGGCTACACCTTC. Translation gives CSVDLRMRGYGYTF.

V is TRBV5-1 and J is TRBJ2-1; 15 nucleotides align to TRBD2. The trim removed 2 bases at V and 8 bases at J, leaving 11 bases unmatched. The CDR3 covers 18 residues. Per the germline V gene, CDR1 is SGHRS and CDR2 is YFSETQ. The DNA for the CDR3 is TGCGCCAGCAGCTTCGGACTAGCGGGAGGGCCTTCCATGGATGAGCAGTTCTTC. This codes for CASSFGLAGGPSMDEQFF.

The V call is TRBV5-6, the J call TRBJ2-2; possible D gene TRBD1, 5 bases. V was pared by 3 bases and J by 6 bases, with 12 bases between. CDR1 and CDR2 from the germline V gene are SGHDT and YYEEEE. This CDR3 contains 14 residues. CDR3 amino acids: CASSSGVRAGELFF. CDR3 DNA: TGTGCCAGCAGCTCGGGCGTCAGGGCCGGGGAGCTGTTTTTT.

The V call is TRBV27, the J call TRBJ2-7, with D unresolved. Trimming took off 1 base at V and 4 bases at J, with 20 bases between the two ends. The CDR3 sequence is 17 residues long. CDR1 and CDR2 (germline): MNHEY, SMNVEV (reference sequence). Here the CDR3 DNA reads TGTGCCAGCAGTTTATGGTTCAGGACCGGCGGAATATACGAGCAGTACTTC. Translated, it gives CASSLWFRTGGIYEQYF.

The V and J genes are TRBV29-1 and TRBJ2-7; the D gene is possibly TRBD1 (5 bases). With 7 bases removed from V and 7 bases from J, the gap between germline ends came to 26 bases. The CDR3 runs 15 residues. Germline values: CDR1 SQVTM, CDR2 ANQGSEA. CDR3 protein: CSASPTGHPMREQYF. DNA for the CDR3: TGCAGCGCTTCCCCAACAGGACACCCTATGAGGGAGCAGTACTTC.